These T cell receptor beta chains were read from a single sample in a study of T cells after yellow fever vaccination. TCRdb independently ran MiXCR on the 5' RACE reads; one entry per CDR3 protein. This sample yields nearly 300,000 distinct CDR3 sequences, of which around 10% are seen a single time; 3% to 4% belongs to the top ten. The sample here was CD4+ T cells sorted from PBMCs, taken 5 days after the yellow fever booster vaccination. All receptors come from a man aged 18 to 29 who received the YFV17D yellow fever vaccine. Both conserved end residues are part of each CDR3. A D gene is named only where the DNA matches it firmly. Clone size is stated in some rows and not others, as once, few, many or a class when expanded.

CDR3 protein: CASSEYGGNTEAFF; CDR3 DNA: TGTGCCAGCAGTGAATACGGGGGGAACACTGAAGCTTTCTTT; J gene: TRBJ1-1; V gene: TRBV6-1; D gene: .; clone size: .
CDR3 protein: CATSTDRGLSAIRMNTEAFF; CDR3 DNA: TGTGCCACCAGCACAGACAGGGGACTCAGCGCGATTAGAATGAACACTGAAGCTTTCTTT; J gene: TRBJ1-1; V gene: TRBV15; D gene: TRBD1; clone size: .
CDR3 protein: CASSLQGTYNEQFF; CDR3 DNA: TGTGCCAGCAGCTTGCAGGGGACCTACAATGAGCAGTTCTTC; J gene: TRBJ2-1; V gene: TRBV5-4; D gene: .; clone size: many
CDR3 protein: CASSYSYGVNTEAFF; CDR3 DNA: TGTGCCAGCAGTTACTCGTATGGAGTGAACACTGAAGCTTTCTTT; J gene: TRBJ1-1; V gene: TRBV6-5; D gene: .; clone size: many
CDR3 protein: CAKGTGAASGANVLTF; CDR3 DNA: TGTGCCAAGGGGACAGGCGCAGCCTCTGGGGCCAACGTCCTGACTTTC; J gene: TRBJ2-6; V gene: TRBV30; D gene: TRBD1; clone size: .
CDR3 protein: CASRLALGEQFF; CDR3 DNA: TGTGCCAGCCGCCTTGCGCTGGGTGAGCAGTTCTTC; J gene: TRBJ2-1; V gene: TRBV2; D gene: .; clone size: many
CDR3 protein: CASSLGVVPDTQYF; CDR3 DNA: TGTGCCAGCAGCTTAGGCGTGGTCCCAGATACGCAGTATTTT; J gene: TRBJ2-3; V gene: TRBV7-6; D gene: .; clone size: few
CDR3 protein: CASSLTGAYEQYF; CDR3 DNA: TGTGCCAGCAGCCTGACAGGGGCCTACGAGCAGTACTTC; J gene: TRBJ2-7; V gene: TRBV12-3/TRBV12-4; D gene: TRBD1; clone size: many
CDR3 protein: CSAPRLPGEAFF; CDR3 DNA: TGCAGTGCTCCTCGGCTCCCGGGCGAAGCTTTCTTT; J gene: TRBJ1-1; V gene: TRBV20-1; D gene: .; clone size: few
CDR3 protein: CASSFGLFRDTQYF; CDR3 DNA: TGTGCCAGCAGTTTCGGACTGTTTCGGGATACGCAGTATTTT; J gene: TRBJ2-3; V gene: TRBV6-2/TRBV6-3; D gene: .; clone size: few
CDR3 protein: CATSASANYGYTF; CDR3 DNA: TGTGCCACCAGTGCGTCTGCTAACTATGGCTACACCTTC; J gene: TRBJ1-2; V gene: TRBV24-1; D gene: .; clone size: many
CDR3 protein: CSARDYGQGSPLHF; CDR3 DNA: TGCAGTGCTAGAGATTATGGACAGGGATCACCCCTCCACTTT; J gene: TRBJ1-6; V gene: TRBV20-1; D gene: TRBD1; clone size: .
CDR3 protein: CASRPSRGGNSPLHF; CDR3 DNA: TGTGCCAGCAGACCGAGCAGGGGGGGAAATTCACCCCTCCACTTT; J gene: TRBJ1-6; V gene: TRBV14; D gene: TRBD1; clone size: .
CDR3 protein: CASSLIGGDTGELFF; CDR3 DNA: TGCGCCAGCAGCTTGATCGGCGGGGACACCGGGGAGCTGTTTTTT; J gene: TRBJ2-2; V gene: TRBV5-1; D gene: .; clone size: many
CDR3 protein: CASSSTPLGSSTDTQYF; CDR3 DNA: TGCGCCAGCAGCTCCACTCCCCTAGGGTCTAGCACAGATACGCAGTATTTT; J gene: TRBJ2-3; V gene: TRBV5-1; D gene: .; clone size: .
CDR3 protein: CASSQLPYTGELFF; CDR3 DNA: TGCGCCAGCAGCCAACTGCCCTATACCGGGGAGCTGTTTTTT; J gene: TRBJ2-2; V gene: TRBV4-3; D gene: .; clone size: few
CDR3 protein: CASSYSLPATDTQYF; CDR3 DNA: TGTGCCAGCAGTTACTCACTCCCCGCCACAGATACGCAGTATTTT; J gene: TRBJ2-3; V gene: TRBV6-5; D gene: .; clone size: .